This is a list of T cell receptor beta chains from one sample in a study of cytotoxic CD8 clonotypes in ibrutinib-treated CLL. Sequencing used immunoSEQ multiplex PCR; TCRdb keeps in-frame clones, though not all of them. The sample has more than 150,000 clones; over 55% are singletons. Material: PBMCs, obtained after 24 months of ibrutinib treatment. The receptor set was obtained from a human donor with chronic lymphocytic leukemia. The conserved cysteine and the conserved F or W are not part of the CDR3 here. Each record gives: V gene, D gene, CDR3 protein. A D gene is named only where the DNA matches it firmly.

v_call: TRBV15; d_call: TRBD2; cdr3_aa: ATGLAAPDTQY
v_call: TRBV6-6; d_call: .; cdr3_aa: ASSLDPATLYEQY
v_call: TRBV19; d_call: TRBD1; cdr3_aa: ASTRDRGSEQY
v_call: TRBV10-3; d_call: .; cdr3_aa: AISGLGSGMKETQY
v_call: TRBV18; d_call: .; cdr3_aa: ASSPSLAPSTDTQY
v_call: TRBV4-3; d_call: .; cdr3_aa: ASSHSRDFHNEQF
v_call: TRBV16; d_call: .; cdr3_aa: ASSQRTVQETQY
v_call: TRBV18; d_call: .; cdr3_aa: ASSPQITTGRGYGYT
v_call: TRBV2; d_call: TRBD2; cdr3_aa: ASTIPLTSGVYNEQF
v_call: TRBV28; d_call: TRBD1; cdr3_aa: ASSSPSWTGYGYT
v_call: TRBV4-2; d_call: .; cdr3_aa: ASSQSAKSNYGYT
v_call: TRBV28; d_call: TRBD1; cdr3_aa: ASSLGGTGGWDEQF
v_call: TRBV27; d_call: TRBD2; cdr3_aa: ASSSRLAGVTDTQY
v_call: TRBV11-2; d_call: .; cdr3_aa: ASSLVLGSYEQY
v_call: TRBV28; d_call: .; cdr3_aa: ASSPGDQPQH
v_call: TRBV29-1; d_call: .; cdr3_aa: SVAVIEQF
v_call: TRBV29-1; d_call: .; cdr3_aa: SVEGWQNTEAF
v_call: TRBV9; d_call: .; cdr3_aa: ASSVELYGPEQY
v_call: TRBV5-8; d_call: TRBD1; cdr3_aa: ASSTDRADQPQH
v_call: TRBV27; d_call: .; cdr3_aa: ASSSIQVNTEAF
v_call: TRBV15; d_call: TRBD2; cdr3_aa: ATSREGGRYTGELF
v_call: TRBV4-1; d_call: TRBD2; cdr3_aa: ASSPKSTSGSVTGELF
v_call: TRBV28; d_call: TRBD2; cdr3_aa: ASSSLAGGPRIETQY
v_call: TRBV9; d_call: .; cdr3_aa: ASSRDQGSFYEQY
v_call: TRBV12-5; d_call: TRBD2; cdr3_aa: ASGKSREGGEQY
v_call: TRBV6-5; d_call: TRBD1; cdr3_aa: ASSYSATGGWNEQF
v_call: TRBV30; d_call: .; cdr3_aa: AWSVGGYYRDYQPQH
v_call: TRBV5-1; d_call: TRBD2; cdr3_aa: ASSPEPSGRVTYEQY
v_call: TRBV12-5; d_call: .; cdr3_aa: ASGLTLDHQPQH
v_call: TRBV4-2; d_call: .; cdr3_aa: ASSQDQETYEQY
v_call: TRBV27; d_call: .; cdr3_aa: ASSFDRGTYEQY
v_call: TRBV7-6; d_call: .; cdr3_aa: ASSLAPGLDNQPQH
v_call: TRBV21-1; d_call: .; cdr3_aa: ASSKGQGATNEKLF
v_call: TRBV5-4; d_call: .; cdr3_aa: ASSLDGYLYEQY
v_call: TRBV10-3; d_call: .; cdr3_aa: AISESSGDYGYT
v_call: TRBV12-5; d_call: .; cdr3_aa: ASGPRGVNAF
v_call: TRBV2; d_call: .; cdr3_aa: ASRGRANYGYT
v_call: TRBV11-2; d_call: .; cdr3_aa: ASSRDGPNNEQF
v_call: TRBV28; d_call: .; cdr3_aa: ASSFPKKNTEAF
v_call: TRBV29-1; d_call: TRBD1; cdr3_aa: SVERFPTGGDGYT
v_call: TRBV28; d_call: .; cdr3_aa: ATRDLNTEAF
v_call: TRBV7-2; d_call: .; cdr3_aa: ASSLGGKSSYEQY
v_call: TRBV2; d_call: .; cdr3_aa: ASSRRGLLSGANVLT
v_call: TRBV25-1; d_call: .; cdr3_aa: ASSEPGEETQY
v_call: TRBV11-2; d_call: .; cdr3_aa: ASSLWSQGVTYEQY
v_call: TRBV29-1; d_call: TRBD1; cdr3_aa: SVGAGGDTEAF
v_call: TRBV18; d_call: .; cdr3_aa: ASSPGTLSSYEQY
v_call: TRBV5-1; d_call: .; cdr3_aa: ASSLIPGASSGNTIY
v_call: TRBV11-2; d_call: TRBD1; cdr3_aa: ASSYRGTGTGELF
v_call: TRBV19; d_call: .; cdr3_aa: ASNTGTSNYGYT
v_call: TRBV4-3; d_call: TRBD1; cdr3_aa: ASSRNGQGFYEQY
v_call: TRBV27; d_call: TRBD1; cdr3_aa: ASRPGQANYEQY
v_call: TRBV5-4; d_call: .; cdr3_aa: ASSLVGGYTEAF
v_call: TRBV15; d_call: TRBD2; cdr3_aa: ATSRDGSGTYEQY
v_call: TRBV7-9; d_call: .; cdr3_aa: ASSSREYGYT
v_call: TRBV5-4; d_call: .; cdr3_aa: ASSLDRALEGYT